Below are 15 T cell receptor beta chains sequenced from a single sample in a study of T cells in women clearing cervical HPV infection (dated by TCRdb to 2017 to 2018). The library was produced with the immunoSEQ multiplex PCR assay. TCRdb obtained this table from immuneACCESS and retained in-frame rearrangements with V and J assigned. These tables miss some clones; where compared with another copy, unresolved V genes account for less than half of the shortfall, and the remainder is unexplained. Per the sample table, the count is tens of thousands of clones. The ten largest clonotypes hold 3.5% of the sample. The sample consisted of blood buffy coat. The origin of the receptors is a woman aged 18 to 75 with a cervical HPV16 infection that either progressed to CIN3+ or cleared (not recorded which).

The covered CDR3 bases are TGCAGCGTTGAGCAGGGAGAGGGC. This gives the protein CSVEQGEG. The entire CDR3 reads CSVEQGEGYTF. The V call is TRBV29-1, the J call TRBJ1-2; TRBD1 is a possible D gene (5 bases). The CDR3 is cut off 3 residues early in the read; its end comes from the germline J gene. CDR3 size: 11 residues. Germline V gives CDR1 SQVTM, CDR2 ANQGSEA. The variable domain in full, completed from reference TRBV29-1 and TRBJ1-2, reads SAVISQKPSRDICQRGTSLTIQCQVDSQVTMMFWYRQQPGQSLTLIATANQGSEATYESGFVIDKFPISRPNLTFSTLTVSNMSPEDSSIYLCSVEQGEGYTFGSGTRLTVV.

For this clone: The sequenced fragment ends 3 residues before the CDR3 boundary, so the rest is inferred from the germline J gene. This chain links TRBV29-1 with TRBJ1-1; D is unclear. The CDR3 sequence is 12 residues long. Looked up from germline, CDR1 is SQVTM and CDR2 is ANQGSEA. This chain's CDR3 is CSVEESYNGAFF. The covered CDR3 bases are TGCAGCGTTGAAGAATCCTACAACGGG.

Worth noting for this clone: Read data end 3 residues before the CDR3 end; the end is taken from the germline J gene. The chain couples TRBV7-9 to TRBJ2-7; unclear D gene. V was pared by 7 bases and J by 2 bases, with 6 bases between. This CDR3 comprises 11 residues. Germline V CDR1 and CDR2: SEHNR, FQNEAQ (reference sequence). CDR3 sequence: CASTPAYEQYF. The sequenced part of the CDR3 DNA is TGTGCCAGCACTCCCGCCTACGAG.

A remark on this clone: The sequenced fragment ends 3 residues before the CDR3 boundary, so the rest is inferred from the germline J gene. V usage is TRBV5-1 and J usage is TRBJ1-2, with D perhaps matching TRBD1 (6 bases). This CDR3 comprises 16 residues. Germline V gene lookup returns CDR1 SGHRS and CDR2 YFSETQ. The CDR3 spells CASSLGTEAPLVGYTF. CDR3 bases read: TGCGCCAGCAGCTTGGGGACAGAGGCCCCTCTTGTGGGC.

Comments on this clone: The CDR3 end falls 3 residues outside the read, so it is completed with the germline J gene. The rearrangement uses TRBV5-1 and TRBJ2-5; D is unresolved. Trimming cost V 4 bases and J 1 base, with 2 bases left between them. The CDR3 is 11 residues long. Germline CDR1 is SGHRS and CDR2 is YFSETQ. CDR3 region: CASSLQETQYF. The covered CDR3 bases are TGCGCCAGCAGCCTCCAAGAGACC.

Turning to this clone: The read ends 3 residues before the CDR3 terminus; that terminus is restored from the germline J gene. J is TRBJ1-2 and V is TRBV19; TRBD1 is a possible D gene (5 bases). Germline CDR1 reads LNHDA; CDR2 reads SQIVND (reference sequence). The CDR3 is 13 residues long. CDR3 DNA, as far as it was read: TGTGCCAGTAGGGAGGGGCCCTACAATGAC. This codes for CASREGPYND. The full-length CDR3 reads as CASREGPYNDYTF.

A remark on this clone: Read coverage stops 3 residues before the CDR3 terminus; the germline J gene supplies the remainder. The chain has TRBV5-1 and TRBJ2-2; 8 bases match TRBD1. CDR1 and CDR2 from the germline V gene are SGHRS and YFSETQ. Losses at the gene ends were 0 bases for V and 7 bases for J; bases not matched to a gene: 5. The CDR3 covers 15 residues. The CDR3 loop is CASSLAQGVGGELFF. CDR3 bases read: TGCGCCAGCAGCTTGGCACAGGGGGTCGGCGGGGAG. Combining the CDR3 with reference TRBV5-1 and TRBJ2-2 gives the whole variable domain KAGVTQTPRYLIKTRGQQVTLSCSPISGHRSVSWYQQTPGQGLQFLFEYFSETQRNKGNFPGRFSGRQFSNSRSEMNVSTLELGDSALYLCASSLAQGVGGELFFGEGSRLTVL.

As to this clone: One end of the junction is discordant with germline, which a read error may explain. The read terminates 3 residues before the CDR3 end, so the remaining end is supplied by the germline J gene. The chain couples TRBV18 to TRBJ1-2, with D perhaps matching TRBD1 (5 bases). The CDR3 length is 13 residues. CDR1 and CDR2 (germline): KGHSH, LQKENI. Here the CDR3 reads CASSRDYLNGYTF. CDR3 DNA, as far as it was read: TGTGCCAGCTCACGGGACTACTTAAATGGG.

Notes on this clone: The DNA ends 3 residues before the CDR3 does, and the rest of the CDR3 is filled in from the germline J gene. The J gene is TRBJ1-2, the V gene TRBV19; D is undetermined. CDR3 length: 13 residues. Germline loops: CDR1 LNHDA, CDR2 SQIVND (reference sequence). The CDR3 sequence: CASSWTSGYDYTF. CDR3 DNA (partial): TGTGCCAGTAGTTGGACTAGCGGATACGAC.

On this clone: Sequencing ends 3 residues short of the CDR3 end; the germline J gene provides the rest. The J gene is TRBJ2-5, the V gene TRBV20-1; D not resolved. The CDR3 sequence is 15 residues long. Looked up from germline, CDR1 is DFQATT and CDR2 is SNEGSKA (reference sequence). V was trimmed by 1 base and J by 2 bases, leaving 14 bases between them. The CDR3 loop is CSARVTHNPQETQYF. The sequenced part of the CDR3 DNA is TGCAGTGCTAGAGTGACACACAACCCGCAAGAGACC.

Comments on this clone: Read coverage stops 3 residues before the CDR3 terminus; the germline J gene supplies the remainder. The chain is built from TRBV6-2 or TRBV6-3 and TRBJ2-3, with D uncertain. V lost 4 bases and J lost 2, with 10 bases in between. This CDR3 region has 14 residues. From germline, CDR1 is MNHEY and CDR2 SVGEGT. CDR3 loop: CASSFLTLTDTQYF. Incomplete CDR3 DNA: TGTGCCAGCAGTTTCCTGACACTCACAGATACG.

In the case of this clone: The CDR3 end lies 3 residues beyond the end of the read and is filled in from the germline J gene. The chain recombines TRBV9 with TRBJ2-1; the match to TRBD1 covers 7 bases. The CDR3 has 15 amino acids. V shed 0 bases and J 3 bases; nucleotides not matched to a gene: 3. CDR1 is SGDLS, CDR2 YYNGEE, per germline. This chain's CDR3 is CASSVGDSGYNEQFF. The covered CDR3 bases are TGTGCCAGCAGCGTAGGGGACAGCGGCTACAATGAG.

Of note for this clone: The observed sequence ends 3 residues before the CDR3 terminus, with the missing tail filled in from the germline J gene. V usage is TRBV19 and J usage is TRBJ1-1; 9 bases agree with TRBD1. The V gene end was trimmed by 3 bases and the J gene end by 0 bases; junction bases not matched to a gene: 8. This CDR3 has 17 residues. In germline, CDR1 is LNHDA, CDR2 SQIVND (reference sequence). CDR3 sequence reads: CASSILTGGRMNTEAFF. The CDR3 bases that were read are TGTGCCAGTAGTATCCTCACAGGGGGCCGCATGAACACTGAA.

On this clone: The read comes to an end 3 residues before the CDR3 does, leaving the germline J gene to fill in the end. The V and J genes are TRBV7-3 and TRBJ2-1; the match to TRBD2 covers 7 bases. CDR3 size: 14 residues. The ends lost 0 bases at V and 9 bases at J; junction bases unmatched: 5. Germline lookup yields CDR1 SGHTA and CDR2 FQGTGA. The CDR3: CASSLTVPGGEQFF. Incomplete CDR3 DNA: TGTGCCAGCAGCTTAACGGTCCCGGGGGGTGAG. Full variable domain (rest looked up from reference TRBV7-3 and TRBJ2-1): GAGVSQTPSNKVTEKGKYVELRCDPISGHTALYWYRQSLGQGPEFLIYFQGTGAADDSGLPNDRFFAVRPEGSVSTLKIQRTERGDSAVYLCASSLTVPGGEQFFGPGTRLTVL.

To note about this clone: The observed sequence ends 3 residues before the CDR3 terminus, with the missing tail filled in from the germline J gene. The chain combines TRBV30 with TRBJ2-3; the match to TRBD1 covers 9 bases. The germline CDR1 and CDR2 sequences are GTSNPN and SVGIG (reference sequence). CDR3 length: 17 amino acids. J lost 4 bases, V lost 4 bases, and 15 bases had no gene match. The covered CDR3 bases are TGTGCCTGGAACAAGGACAGGGGATGGGGGTTGGCAGATACG. As protein: CAWNKDRGWGLADT. From start to end, the CDR3 is CAWNKDRGWGLADTQYF. The full variable domain, its missing parts supplied by reference TRBV30 and TRBJ2-3, is SQTIHQWPATLVQPVGSPLSLECTVEGTSNPNLYWYRQAAGRGLQLLFYSVGIGQISSEVPQNLSASRPQDRQFILSSKKLLLSDSGFYLCAWNKDRGWGLADTQYFGPGTRLTVL.